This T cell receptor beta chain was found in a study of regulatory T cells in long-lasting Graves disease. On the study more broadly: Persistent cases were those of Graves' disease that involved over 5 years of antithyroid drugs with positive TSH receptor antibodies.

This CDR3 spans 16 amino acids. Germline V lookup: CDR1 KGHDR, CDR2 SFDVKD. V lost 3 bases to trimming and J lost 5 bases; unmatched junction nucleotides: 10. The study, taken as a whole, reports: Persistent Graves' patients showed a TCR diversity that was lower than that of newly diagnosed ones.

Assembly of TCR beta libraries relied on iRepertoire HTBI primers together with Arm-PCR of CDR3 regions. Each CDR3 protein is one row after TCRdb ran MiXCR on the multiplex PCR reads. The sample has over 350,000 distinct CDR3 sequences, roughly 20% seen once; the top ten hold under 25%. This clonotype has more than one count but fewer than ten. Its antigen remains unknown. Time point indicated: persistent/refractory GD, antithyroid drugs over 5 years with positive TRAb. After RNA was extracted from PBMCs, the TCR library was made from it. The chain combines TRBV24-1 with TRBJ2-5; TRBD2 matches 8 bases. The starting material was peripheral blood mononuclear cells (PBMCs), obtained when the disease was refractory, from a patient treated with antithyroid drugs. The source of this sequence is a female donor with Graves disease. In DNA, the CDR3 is TGTGCCACCAGTGATCCGGGGGGGCCTAGGAGGGAGACCCAGTACTTC. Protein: CATSDPGGPRRETQYF.